The rows below give T cell receptor beta chains drawn from one sample of a study of radiotherapy plus CTLA-4 blockade in lung cancer. Only in-frame clones appear in the TCRdb table, and some are missing; sequencing was by immunoSEQ multiplex PCR. Among tens of thousands of clones listed, around 75% were seen once. Sequences were derived from peripheral blood, sampled from a patient treated with radiotherapy plus ipilimumab. Source of these receptors: a human donor with non-small cell lung cancer that progressed on radiotherapy plus ipilimumab. Each CDR3 is given with its conserved first and last residue. A D gene is named only where the DNA matches it firmly. Size is omitted from some rows. Given values are once, few, many or a class for expanded clones.

d_call j_call clone_size v_call cdr3_nt cdr3_aa
- TRBJ1-5 - TRBV28 TGTGCCAGCAGTCCCGGACTAGAGGGCAATCAGCCCCAGCATTTT CASSPGLEGNQPQHF
TRBD1 TRBJ1-1 few TRBV4-2 TGTGCCAGCAGCCAAGATGGACAGGTTCTCACTGAAGCTTTCTTT CASSQDGQVLTEAFF
TRBD2 TRBJ2-5 - TRBV28 TGTGCCAGCAGTCCCCTGCGGGAGGGCGGAGAGACCCAGTACTTC CASSPLREGGETQYF
TRBD1 TRBJ2-7 - TRBV29-1 TGCAGCGTTGAGACAGGGGACTACGAGCAGTACTTC CSVETGDYEQYF
- TRBJ2-5 once TRBV5-8 TGTGCCAGCAGCCGAACCGCCCCGCAACCCCAGTACTTC CASSRTAPQPQYF
- TRBJ1-4 - TRBV9 TGTGCCAGCAGCGTAGATGGCAGGGAGAATGAAAAACTGTTTTTT CASSVDGRENEKLFF
- TRBJ1-2 - TRBV25-1 TGTGCCAGCACCCCAGGCGGGGTTGGCTACACCTTC CASTPGGVGYTF
- TRBJ1-4 - TRBV4-1 TGCGCCAGCAGCCAAGAGGGCACAGGTGGTGAAAAACTGTTTTTT CASSQEGTGGEKLFF
- TRBJ2-1 large TRBV19 TGTGCCAGTTCTCATGGATACAATGAGCAGTTCTTC CASSHGYNEQFF
- TRBJ1-2 few TRBV28 TGTGCCAGCAGTTTAAAGTATGGCTACACCTTC CASSLKYGYTF
TRBD1 TRBJ2-7 few TRBV2 TGTGCCAGCAGTAGGACGGCGGGGACAGGGTCCCACGAGCAGTACTTC CASSRTAGTGSHEQYF
- TRBJ1-5 - TRBV4-1 TGCGCCAGCAGCCAAGAAGAGAACAATCAGCCCCAGCATTTT CASSQEENNQPQHF
- TRBJ1-1 - TRBV6-1 TGTGCCAGCAGTTATCTCGGGGACACTGAAGCTTTCTTT CASSYLGDTEAFF
TRBD1 TRBJ2-3 few TRBV28 TGTGCCAGCAGTCCCGACAGGGGGCTTGGCACAGATACGCAGTATTTT CASSPDRGLGTDTQYF
- TRBJ2-1 - TRBV7-9 TGTGCCAGCAGCCCTAGAACCGGTTCCTCCTACAATGAGCAGTTCTTC CASSPRTGSSYNEQFF
- TRBJ2-1 - TRBV19 TGTGCCAGTAGTAAGGCAGGGTGGAATGAGCAGTTCTTC CASSKAGWNEQFF
- TRBJ1-1 - TRBV11-1 TGTGCCAGCAGCTTCACAGGGCGGGGGACTGAAGCTTTCTTT CASSFTGRGTEAFF
- TRBJ1-1 few TRBV6-1 TGTGCCAGCACGTGGAGAGAGAACACTGAAGCTTTCTTT CASTWRENTEAFF
- TRBJ1-1 - TRBV11-2 TGTGCCAGCAGCTTAGTACGCAGGAAGAACACTGAAGCTTTCTTT CASSLVRRKNTEAFF
- TRBJ2-5 - TRBV19 TGTGCCAGTAGTATCCGAAGTCAGGGAGCTCAAGAGACCCAGTACTTC CASSIRSQGAQETQYF
- TRBJ2-1 - TRBV27 TGTGCCAGCAGTCCGAGTTACTACAATGAGCAGTTCTTC CASSPSYYNEQFF
- TRBJ2-1 medium-sized TRBV6-6 TGTGCCAGCAGTTACTTGGGGCGCGAGCAGTTCTTC CASSYLGREQFF